The following is a T cell receptor beta chain sequence with its context. These data come from a study of T cell changes during pregnancy in multiple sclerosis. Repertoires were generated with immunoSEQ multiplex PCR, while TCRdb's copy carries only in-frame clones and drops some. The table records around 100,000 clones, roughly nine tenths of them present only once. Here the sequenced sample was peripheral blood, taken in the second trimester of pregnancy. The source is a female donor in good health, enrolled as a control in a pregnancy study.

The CDR3 nucleotides read TGCGCCAGCAGCCCGTCGGCACAGGGGGAGAGTGGCTACACCTTC. It translates to CASSPSAQGESGYTF. The chain employs TRBV5-1 and TRBJ1-2; 8 bases fit TRBD1. This CDR3 is built from 15 residues. Looked up from germline, CDR1 is SGHRS and CDR2 is YFSETQ. After removal of 4 bases from V and 7 bases from J, the junction contained 12 bases not matched to a gene.